The 31 T cell receptor beta chains below were found in one sample sequenced in a study of CD8 T cells in Susac syndrome. RNA amounts of about 0.5 to 1 ug underwent reverse transcription with random hexamers. Each CDR3 protein is one row after TCRdb ran MiXCR on the immunoSEQ multiplex PCR reads. The sample shows about 200,000 distinct CDR3 sequences, roughly 96% of them seen only once. The sequenced sample consisted of CD4+ T cells from PBMCs. These receptors came from a human donor in good health.

The V and J genes are TRBV29-1 and TRBJ2-2, with TRBD1 identical over 9 bases. Germline CDR1 SQVTM, CDR2 ANQGSEA. The J segment lost 1 base and the V segment lost 6 bases, leaving 0 bases of the junction unmatched. The CDR3 runs to 13 residues. In nucleotides, the CDR3 is TGCAGCGTGGACAGGGGGAACACCGGGGAGCTGTTTTTT. The encoded protein is CSVDRGNTGELFF.

This CDR3 reads CSARDGGTSGSEQFF. CDR3 DNA sequence: TGCAGTGCTAGAGATGGGGGGACTAGCGGGTCTGAGCAGTTCTTC. The V gene is TRBV20-1, the J gene TRBJ2-1; the match to TRBD2 covers 12 bases. Per germline, CDR1 DFQATT and CDR2 SNEGSKA (reference sequence). The CDR3 runs 15 residues. The V segment lost 0 bases and the J segment 9 bases; nucleotides outside the gene matches: 6.

This clonotype was detected once. The rearrangement links TRBV6-1 to TRBJ2-1, with TRBD2 matching 7 bases. Germline V gives CDR1 MNHNS, CDR2 SASEGT. Losses at the gene ends were 6 bases for V and 5 bases for J; bases not matched to a gene: 16. This CDR3 has 17 residues. The CDR3: CASRSPSGRDADNEQFF. In DNA, the CDR3 is TGTGCCAGCAGAAGCCCCTCAGGGAGGGACGCGGACAATGAGCAGTTCTTC.

The chain has TRBV3-1 and TRBJ2-2; a weak D match, TRBD2 (5 bases). CDR3 length equals 14 residues. Per germline, CDR1 LGHDT and CDR2 YNNKEL (reference sequence). Deletions cut 3 bases from V and 5 bases from J, with 10 bases between. The CDR3 DNA is TGTGCCAGCAGCCATCTAGCCTTTACCGGGGAGCTGTTTTTT. As protein: CASSHLAFTGELFF.

A few counts support this clonotype. The DNA of the CDR3 is TGTGCCAGCAGCCAGGCAGGTTACGAGCAGTACTTC. Translation: CASSQAGYEQYF. V is TRBV3-1 and J is TRBJ2-7; D unclear. The V end lost 3 bases, the J end lost 4 bases, and 7 bases lay between the germline ends. CDR3 size: 12 residues. Germline CDR1 and CDR2: LGHDT and YNNKEL (reference sequence).

J is TRBJ1-1 and V is TRBV2; 7 bases agree with TRBD1. V shed 9 bases and J 4 bases; nucleotides not matched to a gene: 8. Germline V CDR1 and CDR2: SNHLY, FYNNEI. This CDR3 comprises 13 residues. The CDR3 DNA follows: TGTGCCAGTGCGCGACAGGGATTCACTGAAGCTTTCTTT. Protein: CASARQGFTEAFF.

The rearrangement links TRBV20-1 to TRBJ1-5, with D tentatively TRBD1 (5 bases). Trimming cost V 3 bases and J 7 bases, with 13 bases left between them. This CDR3 has 13 residues. The germline V gene has CDR1 DFQATT and CDR2 SNEGSKA (reference sequence). In nucleotides, the CDR3 is TGCAGTGCTAGTGCCCTGCGGGGCCAGCCCCAGCATTTT. This gives the protein CSASALRGQPQHF.

This sequence joins TRBV3-1 and TRBJ1-2; D gene unclear. Germline CDR1 and CDR2: LGHDT and YNNKEL (reference sequence). V was shortened by 3 bases and J by 6 bases, with 8 bases between the two germline ends. The CDR3 totals 12 residues. CDR3 region: CASSQAGHGYTF. As DNA, the CDR3 is TGTGCCAGCAGCCAGGCTGGCCATGGCTACACCTTC.

This chain connects TRBV29-1 to TRBJ2-6; a weak D match, TRBD2 (6 bases). The length of the CDR3 is 15 residues. Germline V lookup: CDR1 SQVTM, CDR2 ANQGSEA. V lost 0 bases, J lost 2 bases, and 8 bases lay in between. In DNA, the CDR3 is TGCAGCGTTGAAGATTGGAGGGCTGGGGCCAACGTCCTGACTTTC. Protein sequence: CSVEDWRAGANVLTF.

Remarks on this clonotype: One junction end does not reproduce the germline sequence, and a read error may be involved. The chain has TRBV5-1 and TRBJ2-2, with D tentatively TRBD1 (6 bases). Looked up from germline, CDR1 is SGHRS and CDR2 is YFSETQ. The CDR3 sequence is 15 residues long. CDR3 loop: CASSLYQGNPGELFF. CDR3 sequence (DNA): TGCGCCAGCAGCCTGTATCAGGGGAACCCCGGGGAGCTGTTTTTT. The full variable domain, completed using reference TRBV5-1 and TRBJ2-2, is KAGVTQTPRYLIKTRGQQVTLSCSPISGHRSVSWYQQTPGQGLQFLFEYFSETQRNKGNFPGRFSGRQFSNSRSEMNVSTLELGDSALYLCASSLYQGNPGELFFGEGSRLTVL.

The chain joins TRBV5-1 to TRBJ2-1; 7 nucleotides match TRBD2. The CDR3 is made up of 16 amino acids. The germline V gene encodes CDR1 SGHRS and CDR2 YFSETQ. The ends lost 5 bases at V and 2 bases at J; junction bases unmatched: 10. CDR3 sequence reads: CASSYRTSQAYNEQFF. The CDR3 bases are TGCGCCAGCAGTTATAGGACTAGTCAAGCCTACAATGAGCAGTTCTTC.

This rearrangement joins TRBV3-1 to TRBJ2-5; D gene uncertain. This CDR3 has 16 residues. Trimming cost V 1 base and J 5 bases, with 17 bases left between them. CDR1 and CDR2 from the germline V gene are LGHDT and YNNKEL (reference sequence). The CDR3 loop reads CASSQVSVWGSETQYF. The CDR3 bases are TGTGCCAGCAGCCAAGTAAGCGTCTGGGGATCGGAGACCCAGTACTTC.

The rearrangement uses TRBV7-9 and TRBJ1-2; TRBD1 is a possible D gene (5 bases). Trimming cost V 5 bases and J 6 bases, with 16 bases left between them. Germline V CDR1 and CDR2: SEHNR, FQNEAQ (reference sequence). The CDR3 runs 14 residues. CDR3 sequence (DNA): TGTGCCAGCAGCGCGACAATTCCGGGGGATGGCTACACCTTC. It specifies CASSATIPGDGYTF.

This chain links TRBV30 with TRBJ2-1; D gene unclear. Trimming stripped 2 bases from V and 4 bases from J, with 12 bases between. CDR1 GTSNPN and CDR2 SVGIG come from the germline V gene (reference sequence). CDR3 length: 14 residues. The CDR3 protein is CAWSTAGAYNEQFF. CDR3 in DNA: TGTGCCTGGAGTACGGCCGGCGCTTACAATGAGCAGTTCTTC.

This clonotype was picked up a small number of times. The gene calls are TRBV4-1 and TRBJ2-3; D perhaps matches TRBD1 (6 bases). Germline V CDR1 and CDR2: MGHRA, YSYEKL. V lost 1 base, J lost 0 bases, and 11 bases lay in between. This CDR3 has 16 residues. The CDR3 sequence is CASSQGAGASTDTQYF. In DNA, the CDR3 is TGCGCCAGCAGCCAAGGTGCAGGGGCAAGCACAGATACGCAGTATTTT.

This chain uses TRBV28 with TRBJ2-7, with 9 bases fitting TRBD2. CDR1 is MDHEN, CDR2 SYDVKM, per germline. The CDR3 sequence is 14 residues long. Unmatched junction bases numbered 2, after V lost 5 bases and J lost 0 bases. The CDR3 DNA reads as TGTGCCAGCAGTCGTAGCGGGAGCTCCTACGAGCAGTACGTC. Its protein is CASSRSGSSYEQYV.

V is TRBV2 and J is TRBJ2-1; 9 bases are shared with TRBD1. Germline V gives CDR1 SNHLY, CDR2 FYNNEI. The CDR3 is 14 amino acids. With 6 bases clipped from V and 3 bases from J, the junction kept 3 bases outside the gene matches. The CDR3 DNA sequence: TGTGCCAGCAGGAGGACAGGGGTCTACAATGAGCAGTTCTTC. As protein: CASRRTGVYNEQFF.

V and J are TRBV5-1 and TRBJ1-5, with 7 bases lining up with TRBD1. The CDR3 contains 15 residues. Germline V CDR1 and CDR2: SGHRS, YFSETQ. Trimming took 1 base from V and 3 from J; bases not matched to a gene: 4. This CDR3 reads CASSLRQGPNQPQHF. CDR3 sequence (DNA): TGCGCCAGCAGCTTGCGACAGGGCCCCAATCAGCCCCAGCATTTT.

The V call is TRBV4-2, the J call TRBJ2-4, with TRBD2 matching 8 bases. The CDR3 length is 15 residues. With 1 base clipped from V and 4 bases from J, the junction kept 3 bases outside the gene matches. Germline CDR1 reads LGHNA; CDR2 reads YNFKEQ. The CDR3 sequence: CASSQAGTRKNIQYF. CDR3 coding DNA: TGTGCCAGCAGCCAAGCCGGGACTAGAAAAAACATTCAGTACTTC.

This clonotype was recorded only once. V is TRBV30 and J is TRBJ2-1; 8 nucleotides match TRBD2. The CDR3 runs 18 residues. The germline CDR1 and CDR2 sequences are GTSNPN and SVGIG (reference sequence). The V and J ends lost 4 bases and 5 bases, in that order; junction bases with no gene match: 19. CDR3 nucleotides: TGTGCCTGGACTTCATTTGCGGGAGGCCCGGGGCCGAACAATGAGCAGTTCTTC. Protein sequence: CAWTSFAGGPGPNNEQFF.

The V gene is TRBV5-1, the J gene TRBJ2-7; no definite D call. The length of the CDR3 is 14 residues. Germline V CDR1 and CDR2: SGHRS, YFSETQ. Trimming cost V 0 bases and J 2 bases, with 9 bases left between them. The CDR3 DNA reads as TGCGCCAGCAGCTTGGAAACTGATACCTACGAGCAGTACTTC. Protein: CASSLETDTYEQYF.

The chain uses TRBV5-1 and TRBJ2-7; the D gene could be TRBD1 or TRBD2 (5 bases each). CDR1 and CDR2 from the germline V gene are SGHRS and YFSETQ. The CDR3 sequence is 13 residues long. The V end lost 0 bases, the J end lost 6 bases, and 10 bases lay between the germline ends. In nucleotides, the CDR3 is TGCGCCAGCAGCTTGGTGGGGGATGCCGAGCAGTACGTC. It is translated as CASSLVGDAEQYV.

V is TRBV2 and J is TRBJ1-1; 7 nucleotides align to TRBD1. Germline CDR1 and CDR2: SNHLY and FYNNEI. This CDR3 is built from 14 residues. J was trimmed by 11 bases and V by 8 bases; bases with no gene match: 17. CDR3 nucleotides: TGTGCCAGCTTTAGTTCGGGACAGAGGGCTTTTGCTTTCTTT. It encodes CASFSSGQRAFAFF.

The chain recombines TRBV6-1 with TRBJ2-1; D is uncertain. The CDR3 sequence is 15 residues long. Germline lookup yields CDR1 MNHNS and CDR2 SASEGT. The V end was cut by 0 bases, the J end by 4 bases, with 10 bases between. CDR3 loop: CASSEAHPGYNEQFF. The CDR3 coding sequence is TGTGCCAGCAGTGAAGCCCACCCAGGTTACAATGAGCAGTTCTTC.

The chain has TRBV27 and TRBJ1-2; 7 nucleotides align to TRBD1. CDR3 length equals 14 residues. V was clipped by 4 bases and J by 4 bases; unmatched bases: 6. Germline loops: CDR1 MNHEY, CDR2 SMNVEV (reference sequence). The CDR3 protein is CASSSSDRVYGYTF. CDR3 coding DNA: TGTGCCAGCAGTTCCTCAGACAGGGTCTATGGCTACACCTTC.

The chain has TRBV20-1 and TRBJ1-3; TRBD1 matches 10 bases. Germline V CDR1 and CDR2: DFQATT, SNEGSKA (reference sequence). CDR3 size: 12 residues. Germline trimming cut 6 bases from V and 8 bases from J; bases unmatched to any gene: 4. The CDR3: CSAGGQGHTIYF. In DNA, the CDR3 is TGCAGTGCCGGGGGACAGGGGCACACCATATATTTT.

The rearrangement joins TRBV5-4 to TRBJ2-2, with 9 bases identical to TRBD2. The CDR3 loop spans 14 amino acids. With 5 bases clipped from V and 6 bases from J, the junction kept 5 bases outside the gene matches. Germline V CDR1 and CDR2: SGHNT, YYREEE (reference sequence). Here the CDR3 reads CASRGLAGAGELFF. CDR3 nucleotide sequence: TGTGCCAGCAGGGGGTTAGCGGGAGCCGGGGAGCTGTTTTTT.

This chain uses TRBV7-9 with TRBJ1-1; no definite D call. From germline, CDR1 is SEHNR and CDR2 FQNEAQ (reference sequence). The CDR3 covers 13 residues. Trimming removed 0 bases from V and 5 bases from J, with 7 bases in between. Written as DNA, the CDR3 is TGTGCCAGCAGCTTAGCAGGGCCGACTGAAGCTTTCTTT. Amino acid sequence: CASSLAGPTEAFF. The whole variable domain, filled in from reference TRBV7-9 and TRBJ1-1, reads DTGVSQNPRHKITKRGQNVTFRCDPISEHNRLYWYRQTLGQGPEFLTYFQNEAQLEKSRLLSDRFSAERPKGSFSTLEIQRTEQGDSAMYLCASSLAGPTEAFFGQGTRLTVV.

This chain links TRBV4-1 with TRBJ2-5; D might be TRBD2 (5 bases). CDR3 length: 16 amino acids. Germline CDR1 and CDR2: MGHRA and YSYEKL. Deletions cut 3 bases from V and 2 bases from J, with 16 bases between. CDR3 in amino acids: CASSHPGMREQETQYF. Here the CDR3 DNA reads TGCGCCAGCAGCCACCCGGGAATGAGGGAGCAAGAGACCCAGTACTTC.

The V gene is TRBV7-2, the J gene TRBJ1-2; D may be TRBD1 (5 bases). Germline loops: CDR1 SGHTA, CDR2 FQGNSA. The CDR3 runs 12 residues. V was pared by 5 bases and J by 4 bases, with 8 bases between. The CDR3 loop reads CASSRDSYGYTF. In nucleotides, the CDR3 is TGTGCCAGCAGCCGTGACAGCTATGGCTACACCTTC.

J is TRBJ2-7 and V is TRBV5-4; TRBD2 is a possible D gene (6 bases). CDR3 length equals 12 residues. Germline CDR1 and CDR2: SGHNT and YYREEE (reference sequence). V was shortened by 9 bases and J by 6 bases, with 16 bases between the two germline ends. In DNA form, the CDR3 reads TGTGCCAACGCCAGGGAGGTACGCGAGCAGTACGTC. Its protein is CANAREVREQYV.